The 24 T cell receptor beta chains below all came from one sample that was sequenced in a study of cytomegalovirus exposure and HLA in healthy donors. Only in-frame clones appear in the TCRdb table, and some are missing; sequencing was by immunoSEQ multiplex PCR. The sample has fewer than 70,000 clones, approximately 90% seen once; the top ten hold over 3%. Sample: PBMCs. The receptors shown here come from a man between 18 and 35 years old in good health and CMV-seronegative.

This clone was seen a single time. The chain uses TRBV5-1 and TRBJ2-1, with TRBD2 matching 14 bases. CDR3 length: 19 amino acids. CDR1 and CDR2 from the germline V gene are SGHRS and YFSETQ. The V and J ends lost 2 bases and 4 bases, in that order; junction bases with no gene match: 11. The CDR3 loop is CASSFTGGGTSGSYNEQFF. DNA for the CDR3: TGCGCCAGCAGCTTCACAGGGGGCGGGACTAGCGGGAGTTACAATGAGCAGTTCTTC.

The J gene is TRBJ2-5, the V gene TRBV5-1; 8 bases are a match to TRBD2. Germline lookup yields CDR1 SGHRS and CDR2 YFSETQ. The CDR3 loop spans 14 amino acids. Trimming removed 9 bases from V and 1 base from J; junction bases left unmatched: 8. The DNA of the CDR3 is TGCGCCACCTCGGGAGGGAATGGCCAAGAGACCCAGTACTTC. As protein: CATSGGNGQETQYF.

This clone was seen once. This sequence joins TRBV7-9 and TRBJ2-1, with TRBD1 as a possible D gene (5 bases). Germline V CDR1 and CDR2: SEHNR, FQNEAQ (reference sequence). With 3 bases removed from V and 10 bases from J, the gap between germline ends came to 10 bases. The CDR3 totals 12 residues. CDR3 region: CASSLTEREQFF. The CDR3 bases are TGTGCCAGCAGCTTGACAGAGAGGGAGCAGTTCTTC.

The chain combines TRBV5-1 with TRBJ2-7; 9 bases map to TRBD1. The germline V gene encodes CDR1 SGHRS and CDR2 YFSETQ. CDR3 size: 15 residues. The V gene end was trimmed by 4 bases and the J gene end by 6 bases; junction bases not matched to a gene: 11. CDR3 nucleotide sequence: TGCGCCAGCAGCCTGATAAGGGACAGGGCTAGCGAGCAGTACTTC. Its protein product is CASSLIRDRASEQYF.

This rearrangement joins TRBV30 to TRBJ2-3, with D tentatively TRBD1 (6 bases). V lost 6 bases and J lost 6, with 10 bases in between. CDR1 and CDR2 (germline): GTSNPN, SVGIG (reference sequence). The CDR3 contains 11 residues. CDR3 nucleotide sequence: TGTGCCTGCGGGACAAGTGATACGCAGTATTTT. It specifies CACGTSDTQYF.

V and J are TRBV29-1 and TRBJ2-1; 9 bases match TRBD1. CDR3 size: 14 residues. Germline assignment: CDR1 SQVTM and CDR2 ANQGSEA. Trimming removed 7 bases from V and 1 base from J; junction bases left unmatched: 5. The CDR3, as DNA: TGCAGCGCCCTACAGGGGGCGTCCTACAATGAGCAGTTCTTC. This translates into CSALQGASYNEQFF.

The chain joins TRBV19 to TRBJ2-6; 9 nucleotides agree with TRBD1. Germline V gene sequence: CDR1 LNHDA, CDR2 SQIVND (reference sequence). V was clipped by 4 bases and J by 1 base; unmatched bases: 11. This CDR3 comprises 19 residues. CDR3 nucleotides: TGTGCCAGTAGTACACAGGGGGCGCTCCGGGAATCTGGGGCCAACGTCCTGACTTTC. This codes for CASSTQGALRESGANVLTF.

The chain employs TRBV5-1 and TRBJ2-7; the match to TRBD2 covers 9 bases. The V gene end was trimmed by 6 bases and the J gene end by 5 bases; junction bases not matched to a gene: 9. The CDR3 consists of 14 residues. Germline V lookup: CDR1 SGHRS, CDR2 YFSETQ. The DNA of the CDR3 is TGCGCCAGCAAATCGGGACTAGCATCCCACGAGCAGTACTTC. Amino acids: CASKSGLASHEQYF.

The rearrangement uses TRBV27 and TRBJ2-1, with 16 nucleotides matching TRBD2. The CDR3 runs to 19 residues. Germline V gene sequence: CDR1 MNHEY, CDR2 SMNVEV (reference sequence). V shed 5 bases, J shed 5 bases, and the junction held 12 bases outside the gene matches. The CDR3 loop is CASSTWGLAGGPDHNEQFF. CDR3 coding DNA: TGTGCCAGCAGTACTTGGGGACTAGCGGGAGGGCCGGACCACAATGAGCAGTTCTTC.

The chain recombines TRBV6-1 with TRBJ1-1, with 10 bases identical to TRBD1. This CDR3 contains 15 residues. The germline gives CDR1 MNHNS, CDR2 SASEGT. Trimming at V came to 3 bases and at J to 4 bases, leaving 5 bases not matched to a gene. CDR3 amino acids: CASSDGGTGATEAFF. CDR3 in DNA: TGTGCCAGCAGTGATGGTGGGACAGGGGCCACTGAAGCTTTCTTT.

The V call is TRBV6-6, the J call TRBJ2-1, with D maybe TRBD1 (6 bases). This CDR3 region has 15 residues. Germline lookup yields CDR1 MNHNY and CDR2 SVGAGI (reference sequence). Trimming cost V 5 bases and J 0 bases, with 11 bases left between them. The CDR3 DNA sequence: TGTGCCAGCAGTCCTCAGGGGAGCTCCTACAATGAGCAGTTCTTC. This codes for CASSPQGSSYNEQFF.

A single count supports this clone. CDR3 in DNA: TGTGCCAGCAGTCTCACTAGTACGGTTGAGCAGTTCTTC. This encodes CASSLTSTVEQFF. The chain is built from TRBV27 and TRBJ2-1; the D gene is possibly TRBD2 (5 bases). The CDR3 has 13 amino acids. Germline CDR1 reads MNHEY; CDR2 reads SMNVEV (reference sequence). V gave up 5 bases and J gave up 9 bases, with 14 bases separating them.

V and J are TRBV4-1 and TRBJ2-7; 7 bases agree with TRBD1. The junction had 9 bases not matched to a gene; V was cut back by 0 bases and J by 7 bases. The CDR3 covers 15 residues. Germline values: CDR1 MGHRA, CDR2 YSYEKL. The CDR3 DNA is TGCGCCAGCAGCCAAGAAGTAGGGGGCTATTATGAGCAGTACTTC. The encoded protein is CASSQEVGGYYEQYF.

The chain's CDR3 is CASSPVPAYEQYF. The CDR3 DNA reads as TGTGCCAGCAGCCCGGTCCCCGCCTACGAGCAGTACTTC. The V and J genes are TRBV9 and TRBJ2-7; no definite D call. This CDR3 has 13 residues. CDR1 is SGDLS, CDR2 YYNGEE, per germline. Trimming left V 4 bases short and J 2 bases short, with 10 bases between. The full variable domain, in which reference TRBV9 and TRBJ2-7 provide the parts outside the CDR3, is DSGVTQTPKHLITATGQRVTLRCSPRSGDLSVYWYQQSLDQGLQFLIQYYNGEERAKGNILERFSAQQFPDLHSELNLSSLELGDSALYFCASSPVPAYEQYFGPGTRLTVT.

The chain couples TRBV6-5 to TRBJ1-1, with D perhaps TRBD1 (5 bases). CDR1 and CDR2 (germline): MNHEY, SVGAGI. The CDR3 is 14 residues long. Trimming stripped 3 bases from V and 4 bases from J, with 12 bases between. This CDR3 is CASSYGAVLTEAFF. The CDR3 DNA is TGTGCCAGCAGTTATGGGGCCGTGCTCACTGAAGCTTTCTTT.

CDR3 sequence (DNA): TGTGCCAGCAGCAGGGGACAGGGTGCAGATACGCAGTATTTT. Translated: CASSRGQGADTQYF. The chain employs TRBV5-4 and TRBJ2-3, with TRBD1 matching 9 bases. The CDR3 runs to 14 residues. Germline V gene lookup returns CDR1 SGHNT and CDR2 YYREEE (reference sequence). V trimming: 4 bases; J trimming: 4 bases; junction bases outside the gene matches: 4.

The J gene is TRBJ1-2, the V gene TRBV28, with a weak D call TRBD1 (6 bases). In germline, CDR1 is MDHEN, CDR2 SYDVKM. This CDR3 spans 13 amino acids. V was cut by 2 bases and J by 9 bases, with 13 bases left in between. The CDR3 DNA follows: TGTGCCAGCAGTTTAGCAGGGGTCGGGAGCTACACCTTC. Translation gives CASSLAGVGSYTF.

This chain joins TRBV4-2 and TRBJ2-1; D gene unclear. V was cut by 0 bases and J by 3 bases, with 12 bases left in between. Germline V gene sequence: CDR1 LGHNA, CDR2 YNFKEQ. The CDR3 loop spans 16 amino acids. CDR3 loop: CASSQDFRNYYNEQFF. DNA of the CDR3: TGTGCCAGCAGCCAAGATTTCAGAAATTACTACAATGAGCAGTTCTTC.

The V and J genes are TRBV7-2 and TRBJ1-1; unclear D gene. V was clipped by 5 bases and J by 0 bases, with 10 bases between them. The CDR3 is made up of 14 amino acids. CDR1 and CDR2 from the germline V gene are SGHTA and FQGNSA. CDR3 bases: TGTGCCAGCAGCGAACACGGAGTGAACACTGAAGCTTTCTTT. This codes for CASSEHGVNTEAFF.

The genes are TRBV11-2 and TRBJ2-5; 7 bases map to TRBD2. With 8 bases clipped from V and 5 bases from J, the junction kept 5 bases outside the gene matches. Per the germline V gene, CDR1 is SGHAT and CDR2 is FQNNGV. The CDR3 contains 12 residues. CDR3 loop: CASGAGAETQYF. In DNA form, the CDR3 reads TGTGCCAGCGGGGCGGGAGCGGAGACCCAGTACTTC.

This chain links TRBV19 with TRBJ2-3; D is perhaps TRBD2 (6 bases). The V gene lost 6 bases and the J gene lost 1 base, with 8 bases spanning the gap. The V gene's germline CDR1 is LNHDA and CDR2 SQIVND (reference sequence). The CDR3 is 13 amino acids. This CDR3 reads CASSGGGTDTQYF. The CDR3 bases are TGTGCCAGTAGCGGAGGGGGCACAGATACGCAGTATTTT. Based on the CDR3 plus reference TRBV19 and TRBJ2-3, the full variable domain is DGGITQSPKYLFRKEGQNVTLSCEQNLNHDAMYWYRQDPGQGLRLIYYSQIVNDFQKGDIAEGYSVSREKKESFPLTVTSAQKNPTAFYLCASSGGGTDTQYFGPGTRLTVL.

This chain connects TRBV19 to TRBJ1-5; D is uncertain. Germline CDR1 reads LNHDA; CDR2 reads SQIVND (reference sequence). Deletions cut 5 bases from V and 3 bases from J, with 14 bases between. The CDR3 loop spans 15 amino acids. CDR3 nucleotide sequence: TGTGCCAGTAGTCTGTCTCTAGCCGCCAATCAGCCCCAGCATTTT. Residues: CASSLSLAANQPQHF.

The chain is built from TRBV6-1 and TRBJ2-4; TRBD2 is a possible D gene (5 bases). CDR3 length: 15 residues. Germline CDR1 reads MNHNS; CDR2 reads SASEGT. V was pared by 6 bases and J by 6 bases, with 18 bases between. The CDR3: CASSPGERTPNIQYF. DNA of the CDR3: TGTGCCAGCAGCCCCGGGGAACGAACTCCAAACATTCAGTACTTC.

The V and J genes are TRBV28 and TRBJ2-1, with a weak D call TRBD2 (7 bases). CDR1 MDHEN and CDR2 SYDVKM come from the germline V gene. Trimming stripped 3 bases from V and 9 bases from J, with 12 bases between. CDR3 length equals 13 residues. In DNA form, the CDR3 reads TGTGCCAGCAGTTTGGGGGGGGCTTTTGAGCAGTTCTTC. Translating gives CASSLGGAFEQFF.